A single sample is the source of the 10 T cell receptor beta chains below, sequenced in a study of blood T cells in healthy people across ages. With a J-beta primer mix and a sample-barcoded 5' primer, a second PCR ran about 7 to 11 cycles. TCRdb called the 5' RACE reads again in MiXCR, with one record for every CDR3 protein. The table shows fewer than 950,000 distinct CDR3 sequences, with roughly 50% occurring only once. What was sequenced was blood. All receptors derive from an elderly man in good health.

This chain links TRBV20-1 with TRBJ1-3, with 9 bases identical to TRBD1. CDR3 size: 16 residues. J gave up 0 bases and V 3 bases, and 6 bases lay outside the gene matches. Germline CDR1 DFQATT, CDR2 SNEGSKA (reference sequence). The CDR3: CSARTGGTISGNTIYF. The CDR3 coding sequence is TGCAGTGCTAGGACAGGGGGTACGATCTCTGGAAACACCATATATTTT.

The chain joins TRBV28 to TRBJ2-7, with D tentatively TRBD2 (5 bases). There are 15 residues in the CDR3. Germline CDR1 and CDR2: MDHEN and SYDVKM. Trimming took off 5 bases at V and 2 bases at J, with 16 bases between the two ends. CDR3 in DNA: TGTGCCAGCAGTCTCTTTACCGCGGGTACCTACGAGCAGTACTTC. This gives the protein CASSLFTAGTYEQYF.

There are many counts of this clonotype. The rearrangement links TRBV7-2 to TRBJ2-1; D is tentatively TRBD1 or TRBD2 (5 bases each). Germline V gives CDR1 SGHTA, CDR2 FQGNSA. Trimming left V 2 bases short and J 7 bases short, with 9 bases between. This CDR3 contains 13 residues. The CDR3 DNA is TGTGCCAGCAGCTTATGGGACGGAAATGAGCAGTTCTTC. Translated: CASSLWDGNEQFF. Complete variable domain (other parts from reference TRBV7-2 and TRBJ2-1): GAGVSQSPSNKVTEKGKDVELRCDPISGHTALYWYRQSLGQGLEFLIYFQGNSAPDKSGLPSDRFSAERTGGSVSTLTIQRTQQEDSAVYLCASSLWDGNEQFFGPGTRLTVL.

The J gene is TRBJ1-2, the V gene TRBV25-1, with D possibly being TRBD1 (6 bases). The CDR3 sequence is 17 residues long. The germline V gene encodes CDR1 MGHDK and CDR2 SYGVNS. V was cut by 1 base and J by 4 bases, with 19 bases left in between. In nucleotides, the CDR3 is TGTGCCAGCAGTGAATTAGGTTCAAGGGACATCGTCTATGGCTACACCTTC. This translates into CASSELGSRDIVYGYTF.

The rearrangement links TRBV4-1 to TRBJ2-4, with 11 bases identical to TRBD2. J lost 13 bases, V lost 0 bases, and 8 bases had no gene match. This CDR3 contains 15 residues. Germline CDR1 and CDR2: MGHRA and YSYEKL. This CDR3 reads CASSQEWSTSGGQYF. The CDR3 coding sequence is TGCGCCAGCAGCCAAGAGTGGAGCACTAGCGGGGGACAGTACTTC.

V and J are TRBV25-1 and TRBJ1-5; D gene unclear. Germline V CDR1 and CDR2: MGHDK, SYGVNS. Trimming took off 4 bases at V and 4 bases at J, with 14 bases between the two ends. CDR3 length equals 15 residues. The CDR3, as DNA: TGTGCCAGCAGTGGGAGAGGATGGGGAAATCAGCCCCAGCATTTT. Translation gives CASSGRGWGNQPQHF.

This clonotype came up a few times. The chain carries TRBV6-6 and TRBJ1-1, with D maybe TRBD1 (5 bases). Between the trimmed V and J ends, which lost 4 bases and 1 base, there was a span of 7 bases. There are 13 residues in the CDR3. Germline lookup yields CDR1 MNHNY and CDR2 SVGAGI (reference sequence). This CDR3 reads CASSWTSNTEAFF. The DNA of the CDR3 is TGTGCCAGCAGTTGGACATCGAACACTGAAGCTTTCTTT.

This chain connects TRBV6-6 to TRBJ2-6, with D perhaps matching TRBD1 or TRBD2 (5 bases each). The CDR3 contains 15 residues. Deletions cut 6 bases from V and 4 bases from J, with 13 bases between. From germline, CDR1 is MNHNY and CDR2 SVGAGI (reference sequence). The CDR3 protein is CASRGRGAGANVLTF. The CDR3 region has the DNA TGTGCCAGCAGAGGGAGAGGGGCCGGGGCCAACGTCCTGACTTTC.

The chain combines TRBV7-9 with TRBJ1-1; no reliable D call. The CDR3 totals 14 residues. V lost 6 bases to trimming and J lost 6 bases, with 17 bases between them. The germline V gene has CDR1 SEHNR and CDR2 FQNEAQ (reference sequence). CDR3: CASSMSGSVAEAFF. CDR3 nucleotides: TGTGCCAGCAGTATGTCGGGAAGCGTAGCTGAAGCTTTCTTT.

The chain couples TRBV12-3 or TRBV12-4 to TRBJ2-3; 8 nucleotides match TRBD2. The V gene end was trimmed by 6 bases and the J gene end by 6 bases; junction bases not matched to a gene: 11. The CDR3 runs to 15 residues. The CDR3 loop is CASSPGRAGADTQYF. The CDR3 DNA reads TGTGCCAGCAGCCCGGGACGAGCGGGAGCGGATACGCAGTATTTT.